This entry lists 18 T cell receptor beta chains sequenced from one sample in a study of Tregs in tolerant kidney transplant recipients. Produced via immunoSEQ multiplex PCR; TCRdb's table is partial and in-frame only. This sample has some 66,000 clones, with 92% found just once. The input for sequencing was CD8+ T cells from blood, taken before the transplant. These TCRs come from a human donor who received a combined kidney and bone marrow transplant.

The V gene is TRBV15, the J gene TRBJ2-3, with 14 positions matching TRBD2. The germline V gene encodes CDR1 LNHNV and CDR2 YYDKDF (reference sequence). Germline trimming cut 4 bases from V and 3 bases from J; bases unmatched to any gene: 12. The CDR3 consists of 19 residues. Here the CDR3 DNA reads TGTGCCACCAGCAATCTGATATCCGGGACTAGCGGGGGTACAGATACGCAGTATTTT. Translating gives CATSNLISGTSGGTDTQYF.

The count of this clone is one. The chain is built from TRBV4-1 and TRBJ2-5; 8 bases are a match to TRBD2. This CDR3 is 15 amino acids long. Germline CDR1 reads MGHRA; CDR2 reads YSYEKL. The J segment lost 4 bases and the V segment lost 4 bases, leaving 8 bases of the junction unmatched. The chain's CDR3 is CASSLSFAGGETQYF. In DNA, the CDR3 is TGCGCCAGCAGCCTCAGTTTTGCGGGAGGAGAGACCCAGTACTTC.

Here the CDR3 DNA reads TGTGCCAGCAGCCCCATTCGGGGGGCATATGAGCAGTTCTTC. This codes for CASSPIRGAYEQFF. The V call is TRBV11-2, the J call TRBJ2-1; D may be TRBD2 (7 bases). V dropped 5 bases and J dropped 8 bases, with 16 bases sitting between them. The CDR3 is 14 residues long. Germline V lookup: CDR1 SGHAT, CDR2 FQNNGV.

This chain joins TRBV7-2 and TRBJ2-1; D remains ambiguous. Germline CDR1 is SGHTA and CDR2 is FQGNSA. This CDR3 comprises 14 residues. V shed 3 bases and J shed 4 bases, with 10 bases lying between them. This chain's CDR3 is CASSFGTLYNEQFF. DNA of the CDR3: TGTGCCAGCAGCTTTGGTACTTTATACAATGAGCAGTTCTTC.

V usage is TRBV30 and J usage is TRBJ2-2; TRBD2 agrees at 12 bases. Germline CDR1 GTSNPN, CDR2 SVGIG (reference sequence). V was pared by 2 bases and J by 3 bases, with 1 base of the junction left unmatched. The CDR3 has 15 residues. The CDR3 sequence is CAWSSSGRDTGELFF. Here the CDR3 DNA reads TGTGCCTGGAGTTCTAGCGGGAGGGACACCGGGGAGCTGTTTTTT.

The chain couples TRBV9 to TRBJ1-5, with 10 bases that match TRBD1. This CDR3 spans 15 amino acids. V lost 0 bases to trimming and J lost 6 bases; unmatched junction nucleotides: 3. Germline loops: CDR1 SGDLS, CDR2 YYNGEE. The CDR3 coding sequence is TGTGCCAGCAGCGTAGGGACAGGGGGTTTTCAGCCCCAGCATTTT. It yields the protein CASSVGTGGFQPQHF.

The CDR3: CASSPGTSMSNQPQHF. The CDR3, as DNA: TGTGCCAGCAGTCCCGGGACTTCAATGAGCAATCAGCCCCAGCATTTT. The rearrangement uses TRBV28 and TRBJ1-5; D might be TRBD1 (5 bases). Trimming took off 5 bases at V and 1 base at J, with 15 bases between the two ends. The CDR3 consists of 16 residues. Germline-derived CDR1 and CDR2 are MDHEN and SYDVKM.

The chain links TRBV4-3 to TRBJ2-5; a possible D gene is TRBD2 (6 bases). The germline CDR1 and CDR2 sequences are LGHNA and YSLEER. Trimming left V 1 base short and J 5 bases short, with 23 bases between. This CDR3 has 18 residues. CDR3 bases: TGCGCCAGCAGCCAAGGGGGGACGGAGGGTTGGGTCTTCGAGACCCAGTACTTC. This gives the protein CASSQGGTEGWVFETQYF.

This chain links TRBV27 with TRBJ1-2; D perhaps matches TRBD1 (5 bases). V lost 3 bases and J lost 5, with 10 bases in between. CDR1 is MNHEY, CDR2 SMNVEV, per germline (reference sequence). This CDR3 spans 13 amino acids. CDR3 nucleotides: TGTGCCAGCAGTTTCCAGGGAAATTATGGCTACACCTTC. The encoded protein is CASSFQGNYGYTF.

This chain connects TRBV11-1 to TRBJ2-5, with a tentative D call TRBD2 (5 bases). CDR3 length: 14 residues. V was clipped by 4 bases and J by 5 bases, with 14 bases between them. CDR1 and CDR2 from the germline V gene are SGHAT and FQDESV (reference sequence). CDR3 sequence (DNA): TGTGCCAGCAGCTCCTCAGGACTTGGGGAGACCCAGTACTTC. It yields the protein CASSSSGLGETQYF.

The chain couples TRBV7-9 to TRBJ2-1; a possible D gene is TRBD1 (6 bases). This CDR3 has 14 residues. V was clipped by 2 bases and J by 2 bases, with 7 bases between them. The germline CDR1 and CDR2 sequences are SEHNR and FQNEAQ (reference sequence). The CDR3 reads CASSLKGAYNEQFF. CDR3 DNA sequence: TGTGCCAGCAGCTTAAAGGGGGCCTACAATGAGCAGTTCTTC. The full variable domain, its missing parts supplied by reference TRBV7-9 and TRBJ2-1, is DTGVSQNPRHKITKRGQNVTFRCDPISEHNRLYWYRQTLGQGPEFLTYFQNEAQLEKSRLLSDRFSAERPKGSFSTLEIQRTEQGDSAMYLCASSLKGAYNEQFFGPGTRLTVL.

This sequence joins TRBV14 and TRBJ2-2; D gene unclear. V lost 3 bases and J lost 8, with 7 bases in between. The CDR3 consists of 12 residues. The germline gives CDR1 SGHDN, CDR2 FVKESK. The CDR3 bases are TGTGCCAGCAGCCACTCTGCGGGGGAGCTGTTTTTT. Amino acid sequence: CASSHSAGELFF.

The rearrangement joins TRBV9 to TRBJ1-2; the D gene is possibly TRBD1 (5 bases). Germline V gene lookup returns CDR1 SGDLS and CDR2 YYNGEE. The length of the CDR3 is 15 residues. The germline V and J ends were trimmed by 0 bases and 6 bases, with 15 bases remaining between them. CDR3 coding DNA: TGTGCCAGCAGCGTAGAGGGCAGGGTAATGGATGGCTACACCTTC. It yields the protein CASSVEGRVMDGYTF.

This clone was observed once. The V call is TRBV18, the J call TRBJ2-2; no clear D. The CDR3 extends over 13 amino acids. Trimming removed 3 bases from V and 5 bases from J, with 7 bases in between. From germline, CDR1 is KGHSH and CDR2 LQKENI. The CDR3 loop reads CASSPAGTGELFF. The CDR3, as DNA: TGTGCCAGCTCACCGGCAGGTACCGGGGAGCTGTTTTTT.

The chain joins TRBV7-9 to TRBJ2-7, with no clear D. This CDR3 is built from 12 residues. The germline V and J ends were trimmed by 5 bases and 3 bases, with 8 bases remaining between them. The V gene's germline CDR1 is SEHNR and CDR2 FQNEAQ (reference sequence). The CDR3 loop is CASSTSSYEQYF. CDR3 DNA sequence: TGTGCCAGCAGCACGTCGAGCTACGAGCAGTACTTC.

This sequence joins TRBV5-5 and TRBJ2-5; the D gene is possibly TRBD2 (5 bases). Germline CDR1 SGHKS, CDR2 YYEKEE (reference sequence). V was clipped by 3 bases and J by 4 bases, with 10 bases between them. CDR3 length equals 13 residues. CDR3 coding DNA: TGTGCCAGCAGCTCCAGACTATCAGAGACCCAGTACTTC. As protein: CASSSRLSETQYF.

This chain uses TRBV4-3 with TRBJ2-1; 9 nucleotides line up with TRBD2. V shed 4 bases, J shed 2 bases, and the junction held 3 bases outside the gene matches. The CDR3 totals 15 residues. Germline V gene data show CDR1 as LGHNA and CDR2 as YSLEER. CDR3 loop: CASSRASGTYNEQFF. The CDR3 nucleotides read TGCGCCAGCAGCCGAGCTAGCGGGACCTACAATGAGCAGTTCTTC.

The chain links TRBV9 to TRBJ2-5; TRBD1 aligns across 11 bases. Germline V gives CDR1 SGDLS, CDR2 YYNGEE. The CDR3 runs to 14 residues. The J segment lost 5 bases and the V segment lost 3 bases, leaving 3 bases of the junction unmatched. CDR3 in amino acids: CASSADRGRETQYF. CDR3 DNA sequence: TGTGCCAGCAGCGCGGACAGGGGGCGGGAGACCCAGTACTTC.